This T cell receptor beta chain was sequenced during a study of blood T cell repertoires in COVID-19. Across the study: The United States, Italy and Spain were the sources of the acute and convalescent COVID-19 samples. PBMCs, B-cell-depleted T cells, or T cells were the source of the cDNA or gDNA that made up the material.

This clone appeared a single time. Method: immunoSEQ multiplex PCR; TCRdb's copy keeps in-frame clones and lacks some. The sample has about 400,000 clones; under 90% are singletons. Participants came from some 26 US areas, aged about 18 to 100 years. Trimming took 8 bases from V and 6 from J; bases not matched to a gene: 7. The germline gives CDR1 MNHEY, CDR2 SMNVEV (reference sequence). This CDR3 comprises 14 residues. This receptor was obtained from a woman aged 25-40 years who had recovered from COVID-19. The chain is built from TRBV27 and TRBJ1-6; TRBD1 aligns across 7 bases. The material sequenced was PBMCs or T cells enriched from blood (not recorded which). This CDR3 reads CASQNRGANSPLHF. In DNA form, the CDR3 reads TGTGCCAGCCAAAACAGGGGTGCTAATTCACCCCTCCACTTT.